The clone carrying this T cell receptor beta chain was seen a handful of times. Its antigen is still unknown. From the 5' RACE reads, TCRdb called clonotypes with MiXCR, one entry per CDR3 protein. The sample has 210,000 or so distinct CDR3 sequences, about 16% seen once. The sample belongs to a study of identical twins. Study-level points and caveats: Zero-insertion findings could be partly confounded by invariant cells (MAIT and iNKT cells).

These data were also filed under a second study, of T cells expressing NK-cell markers. That report adds: The eight sequenced donors comprised seven who were HCMV-seropositive and one who was seronegative.

The TCR comes from a woman aged 18-29 years in good health. The sample consisted of CD8+ T cells sorted from blood.

This CDR3 reads CSAPRQETQYF. In DNA, the CDR3 is TGCAGTGCTCCCCGACAAGAGACCCAGTACTTC. V is TRBV20-1 and J is TRBJ2-5; D remains ambiguous. V was cut by 5 bases and J by 2 bases, with 6 bases left in between. The germline V gene has CDR1 DFQATT and CDR2 SNEGSKA (reference sequence). This CDR3 is 11 amino acids long.